The 5 T cell receptor beta chains listed next were all sequenced from one sample in a study of blood T cell repertoires in COVID-19 (dated by TCRdb to about 2020). Libraries were constructed by the immunoSEQ multiplex PCR assay. TCRdb provides this immuneACCESS table in a form limited to in-frame rearrangements. Some clones are lacking; in checked studies, under half of them reflect an unresolved V gene, and why the rest are absent is not known. The sample includes around 99,000 clones, with 90% observed a single time. The ten largest clones take up just over 5% of the sample. Material: peripheral blood. These receptors all stem from a man aged 50-60 years with acute or convalescent COVID-19.

This clone has only a few counts. V usage is TRBV9 and J usage is TRBJ1-3; D not resolved. Germline V lookup: CDR1 SGDLS, CDR2 YYNGEE. V lost 2 bases to trimming and J lost 4 bases, with 13 bases between them. The CDR3 is 15 amino acids. The CDR3 spells CASSVEEGRGNTIYF. In DNA form, the CDR3 reads TGTGCCAGCAGCGTCGAGGAGGGCCGGGGAAACACCATATATTTT.

This chain connects TRBV7-2 to TRBJ2-2; 11 bases map to TRBD2. Germline CDR1 and CDR2: SGHTA and FQGNSA. The CDR3 is 16 residues long. The trim removed 5 bases at V and 2 bases at J, leaving 4 bases unmatched. CDR3 nucleotides: TGTGCCAGCAGCCTGGGACTAGCGGTAAACACCGGGGAGCTGTTTTTT. Translated: CASSLGLAVNTGELFF.

The genes are TRBV5-1 and TRBJ1-2; D is unresolved. The CDR3 has 13 residues. Trimming stripped 0 bases from V and 3 bases from J, with 6 bases between. Per germline, CDR1 SGHRS and CDR2 YFSETQ. The CDR3 coding sequence is TGCGCCAGCAGCTTGGGTACAGACTATGGCTACACCTTC. Its protein product is CASSLGTDYGYTF.

The chain recombines TRBV6-5 with TRBJ1-4; D is unclear. Germline CDR1 is MNHEY and CDR2 is SVGAGI. Trimming pared 6 bases from V and 8 bases from J, leaving 19 bases between. The CDR3 extends over 15 amino acids. The CDR3 DNA sequence: TGTGCCAGCAGCCGAAGCGGGGATTTGGGCGAAAAACTGTTTTTT. It specifies CASSRSGDLGEKLFF.

This clone has a count of ten or more. V is TRBV2 and J is TRBJ1-5, with TRBD1 matching over 8 bases. Germline V gene data show CDR1 as SNHLY and CDR2 as FYNNEI. CDR3 size: 15 residues. Unmatched junction bases numbered 7, after V lost 7 bases and J lost 2 bases. The CDR3 nucleotides read TGTGCCAGCAACCCCGGACAGGGCCGCAATCAGCCCCAGCATTTT. This codes for CASNPGQGRNQPQHF.